These 13 T cell receptor beta chains came from one sample sequenced in a study of Ad26.COV2.S vaccination and SARS-CoV-2 variants. This table comes from immunoSEQ multiplex PCR, and its TCRdb copy is limited to in-frame clones, with some not included. The sample holds about 410,000 clones, approximately 91% seen once. Treatment denoted: approximately 18 received Ad26.COV2.S at low or high dose, single or two shots; several received placebo; per-sample allocation not given. Samples were taken on day 63 after the first vaccine or placebo injection. The sequencing used peripheral blood, collected in a trial of Ad26.COV2.S vaccine versus placebo. The origin of the receptors is a person aged 18-65 years who received the Ad26.COV2.S COVID-19 vaccine or a placebo.

This chain connects TRBV7-9 to TRBJ2-5; TRBD1 or TRBD2 may be the D gene (5 bases each). V lost 4 bases to trimming and J lost 6 bases, with 15 bases between them. Germline V CDR1 and CDR2: SEHNR, FQNEAQ (reference sequence). The CDR3 runs 14 residues. This CDR3 reads CASSSGARFKTQYF. CDR3 nucleotide sequence: TGTGCCAGCAGCTCCGGGGCCAGGTTCAAGACCCAGTACTTC.

This clone has just a few counts. One junction end does not reproduce the germline sequence, and a read error may be involved. This chain joins TRBV27 and TRBJ1-5; D gene uncertain. Germline assignment: CDR1 MNHEY and CDR2 SMNVEV (reference sequence). The CDR3 is 14 amino acids. The CDR3 loop reads CASSTGSQYQTQHF. CDR3 coding DNA: TGTGCCAGCAGTACCGGGTCCCAATATCAGACCCAGCATTTT.

Only a few counts were recorded for this clone. This chain joins TRBV3-1 (or the pseudogene TRBV3-2) and TRBJ1-1; 12 bases are a match to TRBD1. The CDR3 extends over 15 amino acids. From germline, CDR1 is LGHDT and CDR2 YNNKEL (reference sequence). With V trimmed by 8 bases and J by 1 base, 5 bases remained unmatched. The CDR3 spells CASGRDRGPNTEAFF. The CDR3 nucleotides are TGTGCCAGCGGCAGGGACAGGGGGCCGAACACTGAAGCTTTCTTT.

This rearrangement joins TRBV11-2 to TRBJ1-2, with 9 bases identical to TRBD1. After removal of 3 bases from V and 4 bases from J, the junction contained 9 bases not matched to a gene. Germline lookup yields CDR1 SGHAT and CDR2 FQNNGV. This CDR3 is built from 16 residues. CDR3 loop: CASSFGGTGLVYGYTF. CDR3 nucleotides: TGTGCCAGCAGCTTTGGCGGGACAGGGCTCGTCTATGGCTACACCTTC.

The chain links TRBV14 to TRBJ1-2; D may be TRBD1 (5 bases). Germline assignment: CDR1 SGHDN and CDR2 FVKESK. This CDR3 is 13 amino acids long. V shed 4 bases and J shed 8 bases, with 14 bases lying between them. The CDR3 bases are TGTGCCAGCAGCCCCCGGATGGGGGACGGCTACACCTTC. It encodes CASSPRMGDGYTF.

The chain couples TRBV27 to TRBJ1-2; D gene ambiguous. CDR1 is MNHEY, CDR2 SMNVEV, per germline (reference sequence). The CDR3 runs 14 residues. V was trimmed by 0 bases and J by 3 bases, leaving 8 bases between them. Here the CDR3 reads CASSLSIPDYGYTF. Here the CDR3 DNA reads TGTGCCAGCAGTTTATCGATCCCGGACTATGGCTACACCTTC.

The chain joins TRBV19 to TRBJ2-7, with 8 bases fitting TRBD1. The CDR3 sequence is 12 residues long. With 7 bases clipped from V and 6 bases from J, the junction kept 5 bases outside the gene matches. CDR1 and CDR2 (germline): LNHDA, SQIVND (reference sequence). The CDR3 loop reads CASKDRVVEQYF. The CDR3 nucleotides read TGTGCCAGTAAGGACAGGGTGGTCGAGCAGTACTTC. The whole variable domain, remainder taken from reference TRBV19 and TRBJ2-7, is DGGITQSPKYLFRKEGQNVTLSCEQNLNHDAMYWYRQDPGQGLRLIYYSQIVNDFQKGDIAEGYSVSREKKESFPLTVTSAQKNPTAFYLCASKDRVVEQYFGPGTRLTVT.

The rearrangement links TRBV4-1 to TRBJ2-7, with D perhaps being TRBD1 or TRBD2 (5 bases each). V dropped 3 bases and J dropped 1 base, with 10 bases sitting between them. Germline lookup yields CDR1 MGHRA and CDR2 YSYEKL. This CDR3 spans 14 amino acids. CDR3 nucleotides: TGCGCCAGCAGCCACGGAGAGGGGTCCTACGAGCAGTACTTC. Translated: CASSHGEGSYEQYF.

The chain uses TRBV7-9 and TRBJ2-5; TRBD1 is a possible D gene (5 bases). CDR3 length equals 13 residues. Germline assignment: CDR1 SEHNR and CDR2 FQNEAQ (reference sequence). Trimming shortened V by 6 bases and J by 1 base, and 9 bases separated the two germline ends. The CDR3 DNA reads TGTGCCAGCAGGGGGCCGTTCCAAGAGACCCAGTACTTC. This gives the protein CASRGPFQETQYF.

The chain has TRBV5-1 and TRBJ1-2; possibly TRBD1 for D (6 bases). Germline V gives CDR1 SGHRS, CDR2 YFSETQ. The CDR3 is 14 amino acids. Trimming left V 5 bases short and J 6 bases short, with 17 bases between. DNA for the CDR3: TGCGCCAGCAGTAGCCGCGGGGCAGGGGATGGCTACACCTTC. Protein product: CASSSRGAGDGYTF.

This chain links TRBV30 with TRBJ1-6, with unresolved D. Per the germline V gene, CDR1 is GTSNPN and CDR2 is SVGIG (reference sequence). The ends were cut back, 2 bases at V and 7 bases at J, with 9 bases in the middle. The CDR3 runs to 13 residues. The CDR3 region is CAWSYTGNSPLHF. The CDR3 DNA follows: TGTGCCTGGAGTTATACGGGGAATTCACCCCTCCACTTT.

The chain joins TRBV6-1 to TRBJ2-3; the D is unclear. V lost 1 base to trimming and J lost 2 bases, with 4 bases between them. Germline lookup yields CDR1 MNHNS and CDR2 SASEGT. This CDR3 is 13 amino acids long. The CDR3 DNA sequence: TGTGCCAGCAGTGAAGTATACACAGATACGCAGTATTTT. The encoded protein is CASSEVYTDTQYF.

V and J are TRBV7-8 and TRBJ1-1, with TRBD1 as a possible D gene (5 bases). CDR1 SGHVS and CDR2 FQNEAQ come from the germline V gene. The ends were cut back, 4 bases at V and 1 base at J, with 13 bases in the middle. The CDR3 extends over 15 amino acids. CDR3 DNA sequence: TGTGCCAGCAGCTCTAGGAGGGACGAGAACACTGAAGCTTTCTTT. Translated, it gives CASSSRRDENTEAFF.